These T cell receptor beta chains were read from a single sample in a study of radiotherapy plus CTLA-4 blockade in lung cancer. TCRdb keeps only in-frame clones here, not all; method: immunoSEQ multiplex PCR. The table includes roughly 90,000 clones, about two thirds detected once. Sample: peripheral blood, taken from a patient treated with radiotherapy plus ipilimumab. The receptors shown here come from a human donor with non-small cell lung cancer that progressed on radiotherapy plus ipilimumab. CDR3s include the opening cysteine and the closing phenylalanine or tryptophan. Each record gives: CDR3 protein, V gene, clone size. Clone size is given for some rows only: seen once, a few or many times, or a class if the clone is expanded.

CASSQDSGGAHNEQFF TRBV4-3 NA
CASGPGTGAMGIGYTF TRBV12-5 NA
CASSNSGARTDTQYF TRBV6-5 NA
CASSYSGLRYGYTF TRBV6-6 NA
CASSVGGSPNEQFF TRBV9 NA
CASSLGTIRQETQYF TRBV5-6 NA
CASSVFYEQFF TRBV19 NA
CASSLTGTFLNQPQHF TRBV27 NA
CASSLGTGAVETQYF TRBV7-7 NA
CASSPDGDYGYTF TRBV6-5 NA
CASSFVDRINQPQHF TRBV6-4 NA
CASSQDGSRTQYF TRBV14 NA
CASSFSGGGGEKLFF TRBV28 NA
CASSKLTDPWGYTF TRBV27 few
CAWSRTGPSGNTIYF TRBV30 NA
CASKSGNQPQHF TRBV19 NA
CASSLDMENTEAFF TRBV13 NA
CASSPLRVVNKYNEQFF TRBV18 NA